Given below is one T cell receptor beta chain in context. Antigen specificity is unknown. The CDR3 contains 14 residues. Per the germline V gene, CDR1 is DFQATT and CDR2 is SNEGSKA (reference sequence). The V end lost 5 bases, the J end lost 7 bases, and 17 bases lay between the germline ends. The data were taken from a study of tumor and adjacent non-tumor tissue in lung cancer. Study background: Each sample yielded 3.5 million to 5 million productive TCRbeta reads on average. Notes on the study in general: Top 100 clones took a larger repertoire share in normal lung.

A modified ARM-PCR protocol with three rounds of nested PCR amplified TCRbeta. MiXCR, run by TCRdb on the multiplex PCR reads, gives a single entry per CDR3 protein. The sample consists of tens of thousands of distinct CDR3 sequences, 80% to 85% of them appearing once. This sample's RNA came from whole unsorted tissue. The chain employs TRBV20-1 and TRBJ2-2; weak D call: TRBD2 (6 bases). This receptor was identified in a woman aged 45 to 65 with non-small cell lung cancer. Sequencing was done on a sample of lung tumor tissue. CDR3 loop: CSAGGTGVHGELFF. The DNA of the CDR3 is TGCAGTGCTGGAGGGACGGGAGTCCACGGGGAGCTGTTTTTT.